Below are 21 T cell receptor beta chains sequenced from a single sample in a study of CD8 T cells in Susac syndrome. Random hexamers were used to reverse transcribe the RNA input (roughly 0.5 to 1 ug). TCRdb used MiXCR to reprocess the immunoSEQ multiplex PCR reads, holding one entry per CDR3 protein. Of around 280,000 distinct CDR3 sequences detected, 92% appear once; the ten largest clones hold 0.065%. The material sequenced was CD4+ T cells from PBMCs. The receptor source for this set is a human donor with multiple sclerosis.

The CDR3 nucleotides read TGCGCCAGCAGCTTGGGTATCGAGTGGGTCGAAGAGACCCAGTACTTC. Protein sequence: CASSLGIEWVEETQYF. J is TRBJ2-5 and V is TRBV5-1; D is uncertain. The CDR3 totals 16 residues. Trimming took off 0 bases at V and 3 bases at J, with 15 bases between the two ends. CDR1 and CDR2 from the germline V gene are SGHRS and YFSETQ.

The chain employs TRBV25-1 and TRBJ1-1, with a tentative D call TRBD1 (6 bases). CDR1 is MGHDK and CDR2 is SYGVNS in the germline V gene. This CDR3 has 17 residues. Trimming took off 5 bases at V and 2 bases at J, with 21 bases between the two ends. CDR3 sequence reads: CASSSASGGPINTEAFF. CDR3 nucleotide sequence: TGTGCCAGCAGTTCCGCATCGGGGGGCCCGATAAACACTGAAGCTTTCTTT.

This clonotype has just one count. The rearrangement joins TRBV15 to TRBJ2-7; the D call may be TRBD1 or TRBD2 (5 bases each). Germline V CDR1 and CDR2: LNHNV, YYDKDF (reference sequence). With 5 bases removed from V and 3 bases from J, the gap between germline ends came to 11 bases. The CDR3 totals 13 residues. The DNA for the CDR3 is TGTGCCACCAGCTGGGACGCCGGCTACGAGCAGTACTTC. This codes for CATSWDAGYEQYF.

The genes are TRBV7-9 and TRBJ1-2; D uncertain. In germline, CDR1 is SEHNR, CDR2 FQNEAQ (reference sequence). V lost 2 bases and J 0 bases, leaving 7 bases between the germline ends. The CDR3 is 14 amino acids. The CDR3 spells CASSLYSANYGYTF. In DNA, the CDR3 is TGTGCCAGCAGCTTATATTCGGCTAACTATGGCTACACCTTC.

The genes are TRBV11-1 and TRBJ2-7, with D perhaps being TRBD1 or TRBD2 (5 bases each). The CDR3 consists of 15 residues. In germline, CDR1 is SGHAT, CDR2 FQDESV (reference sequence). Deletions cut 5 bases from V and 3 bases from J, with 17 bases between. The CDR3 nucleotides are TGTGCCAGCAGCGCTTCCGGGACCACTCTCTACGAGCAGTACTTC. This sequence encodes CASSASGTTLYEQYF.

The genes are TRBV12-3 or TRBV12-4 and TRBJ1-2, with 9 bases aligning to TRBD1. The CDR3 length is 12 residues. V trimming: 6 bases; J trimming: 10 bases; junction bases outside the gene matches: 6. CDR3 in amino acids: CASRPGQGDYTF. The CDR3, as DNA: TGTGCCAGCAGACCGGGACAGGGCGACTACACCTTC.

The rearrangement joins TRBV19 to TRBJ1-2, with D tentatively TRBD1 (6 bases). V lost 5 bases, J lost 8 bases, and 15 bases lay in between. The V gene's germline CDR1 is LNHDA and CDR2 SQIVND (reference sequence). The CDR3 has 13 amino acids. The CDR3 nucleotides are TGTGCCAGTAGTTTCCGGGACATAGGAGGCTACACCTTC. As protein: CASSFRDIGGYTF.

The chain recombines TRBV9 with TRBJ2-7; no definite D call. The V end lost 3 bases, the J end lost 7 bases, and 14 bases lay between the germline ends. The CDR3 has 13 residues. Germline CDR1 SGDLS, CDR2 YYNGEE. This CDR3 is CASSETPGPEQYF. CDR3 DNA sequence: TGTGCCAGCAGCGAGACTCCCGGTCCAGAGCAGTACTTC. The full variable domain, in which reference TRBV9 and TRBJ2-7 provide the parts outside the CDR3, is DSGVTQTPKHLITATGQRVTLRCSPRSGDLSVYWYQQSLDQGLQFLIQYYNGEERAKGNILERFSAQQFPDLHSELNLSSLELGDSALYFCASSETPGPEQYFGPGTRLTVT.

This chain joins TRBV20-1 and TRBJ2-7, with a weak D call TRBD2 (7 bases). Trimming pared 0 bases from V and 3 bases from J, leaving 12 bases between. Germline V gene lookup returns CDR1 DFQATT and CDR2 SNEGSKA (reference sequence). The CDR3 extends over 14 amino acids. CDR3 coding DNA: TGCAGTGCTAGAGAGGGGGGGCAGGACTACGAGCAGTACTTC. It encodes CSAREGGQDYEQYF.

The chain uses TRBV11-3 and TRBJ2-2, with no clear D. Between the trimmed V and J ends, which lost 5 bases and 6 bases, there was a span of 7 bases. Germline loops: CDR1 SGHNT, CDR2 YENEEA. This CDR3 has 12 amino acids. The CDR3: CASSRQPGELFF. The CDR3 bases are TGTGCCAGCAGCCGCCAGCCCGGGGAGCTGTTTTTT.

This clonotype appeared a single time. The chain recombines TRBV29-1 with TRBJ2-3, with TRBD2 matching over 14 bases. The CDR3 sequence is 16 residues long. V lost 7 bases to trimming and J lost 1 base; unmatched junction nucleotides: 7. Germline CDR1 SQVTM, CDR2 ANQGSEA. The CDR3 reads CSAGLAGVKGTDTQYF. CDR3 coding DNA: TGCAGCGCGGGACTAGCGGGAGTAAAAGGCACAGATACGCAGTATTTT.

The chain combines TRBV6-1 with TRBJ2-3, with D possibly called TRBD1 or TRBD2 (5 bases each). Germline CDR1 MNHNS, CDR2 SASEGT. The CDR3 is 16 amino acids. The V end was cut by 1 base, the J end by 2 bases, with 13 bases between. The DNA for the CDR3 is TGTGCCAGCAGTGAAGGGGGGAGTGGAGTCACAGATACGCAGTATTTT. Translation: CASSEGGSGVTDTQYF.

The rearrangement links TRBV6-2 or TRBV6-3 to TRBJ2-5; 7 nucleotides align to TRBD2. The germline V gene encodes CDR1 MNHEY and CDR2 SVGEGT. V gave up 0 bases and J gave up 5 bases; unmatched junction bases: 9. The CDR3 sequence is 16 residues long. CDR3 residues: CASSYSGGGDPETQYF. The CDR3 nucleotides read TGTGCCAGCAGTTACTCGGGGGGGGGTGATCCGGAGACCCAGTACTTC.

The chain uses TRBV12-3 or TRBV12-4 and TRBJ2-7, with TRBD2 as a possible D gene (6 bases). The CDR3 runs to 14 residues. Trimming pared 7 bases from V and 0 bases from J, leaving 13 bases between. The CDR3 here is CASTLSGYSYEQYF. CDR3 in DNA: TGTGCCAGCACCCTTAGCGGATACTCCTACGAGCAGTACTTC.

This chain uses TRBV10-1 with TRBJ2-7; D not resolved. The germline CDR1 and CDR2 sequences are WNHNN and SYGVQD (reference sequence). The V end lost 0 bases, the J end lost 2 bases, and 11 bases lay between the germline ends. The CDR3 is 15 residues long. CDR3 residues: CASSESISSAYEQYF. The CDR3, as DNA: TGCGCCAGCAGTGAGTCGATCTCCTCCGCCTACGAGCAGTACTTC.

Written as DNA, the CDR3 is TGTGCCAGCAGCTTAATGGGGGCAGGGATGAACACTGAAGCTTTCTTT. This codes for CASSLMGAGMNTEAFF. The genes are TRBV7-3 and TRBJ1-1; TRBD1 is a possible D gene (6 bases). Germline values: CDR1 SGHTA, CDR2 FQGTGA. CDR3 length equals 16 residues. Trimming stripped 1 base from V and 0 bases from J, with 12 bases between.

V gene TRBV4-2 combines with J gene TRBJ2-1, with TRBD2 identical over 10 bases. CDR1 is LGHNA, CDR2 YNFKEQ, per germline. CDR3 length equals 16 residues. J was trimmed by 6 bases and V by 6 bases; bases with no gene match: 11. CDR3 sequence reads: CASRYSGTSVFNEQFF. CDR3 nucleotides: TGTGCCAGCAGATATTCCGGGACTAGCGTTTTCAATGAGCAGTTCTTC.

This clonotype has more than one count but fewer than ten. This chain uses TRBV6-1 with TRBJ2-7; D gene uncertain. V lost 8 bases and J 4 bases, leaving 15 bases between the germline ends. The CDR3 covers 13 residues. The germline CDR1 and CDR2 sequences are MNHNS and SASEGT. CDR3 sequence reads: CASRSLWEYEQYF. The DNA for the CDR3 is TGTGCCAGCCGCTCCCTCTGGGAATACGAGCAGTACTTC.

The CDR3 region has the DNA TGCGCCAGCTGCCCACCCGGGACAGGGTGTAGTGAAGCTTTCTTT. Protein: CASCPPGTGCSEAFF. J is TRBJ1-1 and V is TRBV10-2; 9 bases agree with TRBD1. This CDR3 has 15 residues. Germline-derived CDR1 and CDR2 are WSHSY and SAAADI. V was clipped by 8 bases and J by 7 bases; unmatched bases: 14.

The rearrangement uses TRBV20-1 and TRBJ2-1; 8 bases agree with TRBD2. Germline assignment: CDR1 DFQATT and CDR2 SNEGSKA (reference sequence). The CDR3 is made up of 15 amino acids. With V trimmed by 1 base and J by 4 bases, 6 bases remained unmatched. The CDR3 nucleotides are TGCAGTGCTAGAGTAACAACTAGCGGATACAATGAGCAGTTCTTC. The encoded protein is CSARVTTSGYNEQFF.

The genes are TRBV12-3 or TRBV12-4 and TRBJ1-1; D is perhaps TRBD1 (6 bases). The CDR3 consists of 17 residues. V was shortened by 5 bases and J by 6 bases, with 25 bases between the two germline ends. CDR3 region: CASSLAGGRKGSPEAFF. CDR3 DNA sequence: TGTGCCAGCAGTCTGGCGGGGGGCAGGAAGGGGAGCCCTGAAGCTTTCTTT.